This TCR beta chain was observed in a study of beta chain features in type 1 diabetes. Study-wide background: Sorted cells, around 100 million in number, were examined across all samples.

The authors reverse transcribed all of the isolated RNA, so sequencing captured expressed TCRB transcripts. TCRdb's copy holds only in-frame clones and misses some; the assay was immunoSEQ multiplex PCR. In the table there are around 240,000 clones, 9.6% of which are singletons. Findings of the study overall: All four CD4+ subsets of Type 1 diabetes patients contained TCRB CDR3s that were moderately but significantly shorter.

The authors took one heparinised blood draw, averaging about 116 mL, from each donor. Sorted populations were all over 98% pure. Per germline, CDR1 SGHRS and CDR2 YFSETQ. The CDR3 has 14 residues. Trimming cost V 3 bases and J 1 base, with 11 bases left between them. As to this clone: Its antigen is still unknown.

The rearrangement links TRBV5-1 to TRBJ2-7, with a weak D call TRBD2 (5 bases). Sequencing used naive CD4+ T cells from blood. The source is a young woman in good health. The CDR3: CASSSDGISYEQYF. The CDR3 nucleotides read TGCGCCAGCAGCTCGGACGGGATATCCTACGAGCAGTACTTC.